This entry is about one T cell receptor beta chain. Its antigen remains unknown. The data were obtained in a study of OX40 agonist ivuxolimab in advanced cancers. Whole-study context: Prior anti-PD-1, anti-PD-L1 or anti-CTLA-4 therapy was allowed; 40% to 50% had some. Regarding the study as a whole: Among the least clonally expanded were partial responders at 0.1-3.0 mg/kg.

Trimming took off 1 base at V and 1 base at J, with 10 bases between the two ends. Germline V lookup: CDR1 LGHNA, CDR2 YSLEER. The CDR3 runs to 15 residues. The method was immunoSEQ multiplex PCR; TCRdb's version includes in-frame clones alone and lacks a portion of them. This table holds 54,000 or so clones, 80% found once. The receptor comes from an adult with an advanced solid tumor such as melanoma, head and neck, liver or kidney cancer. Specimen: CD4+ or CD8+ T cells sorted from blood, collected in a trial of the OX40 agonist ivuxolimab. This chain joins TRBV4-3 and TRBJ2-5, with D perhaps TRBD1 (5 bases). CDR3 in DNA: TGCGCCAGCAGCCAAGTATGGGGCAGCCAAGAGACCCAGTACTTC. The encoded protein is CASSQVWGSQETQYF.